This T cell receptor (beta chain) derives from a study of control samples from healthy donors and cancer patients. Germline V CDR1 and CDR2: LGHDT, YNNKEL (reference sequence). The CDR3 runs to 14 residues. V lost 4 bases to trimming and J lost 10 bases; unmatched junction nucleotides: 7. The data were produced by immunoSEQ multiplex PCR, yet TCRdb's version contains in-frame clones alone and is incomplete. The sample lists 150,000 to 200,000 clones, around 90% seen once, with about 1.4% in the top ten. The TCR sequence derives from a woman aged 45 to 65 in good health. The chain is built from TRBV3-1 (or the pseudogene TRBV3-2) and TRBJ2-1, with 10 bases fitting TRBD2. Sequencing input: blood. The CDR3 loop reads CASSPPGLASEQFF. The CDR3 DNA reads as TGTGCCAGCAGCCCCCCGGGACTAGCGTCCGAGCAGTTCTTC.